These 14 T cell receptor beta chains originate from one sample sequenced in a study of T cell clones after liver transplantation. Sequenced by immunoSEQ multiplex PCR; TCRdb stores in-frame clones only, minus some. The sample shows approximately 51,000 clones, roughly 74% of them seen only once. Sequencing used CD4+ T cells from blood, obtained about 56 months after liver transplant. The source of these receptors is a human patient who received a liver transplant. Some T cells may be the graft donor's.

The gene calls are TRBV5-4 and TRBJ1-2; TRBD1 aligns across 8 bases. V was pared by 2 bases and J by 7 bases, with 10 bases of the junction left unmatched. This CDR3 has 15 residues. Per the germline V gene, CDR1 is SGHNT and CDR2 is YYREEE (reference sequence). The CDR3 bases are TGTGCCAGCAGCTTACAGACAGGGGTAACGGCTGGCTACACCTTC. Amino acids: CASSLQTGVTAGYTF.

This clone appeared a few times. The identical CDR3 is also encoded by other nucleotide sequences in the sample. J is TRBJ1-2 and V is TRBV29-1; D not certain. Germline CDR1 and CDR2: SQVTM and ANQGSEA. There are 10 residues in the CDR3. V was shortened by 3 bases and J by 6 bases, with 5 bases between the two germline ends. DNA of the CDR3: TGCAGCGTTGACGGGGATGGCTACACCTTC. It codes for CSVDGDGYTF.

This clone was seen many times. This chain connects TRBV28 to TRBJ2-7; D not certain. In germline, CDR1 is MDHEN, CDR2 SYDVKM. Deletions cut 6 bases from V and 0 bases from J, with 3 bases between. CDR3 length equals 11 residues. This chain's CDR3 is CASSSSYEQYF. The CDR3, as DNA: TGTGCCAGCAGCTCCTCCTACGAGCAGTACTTC.

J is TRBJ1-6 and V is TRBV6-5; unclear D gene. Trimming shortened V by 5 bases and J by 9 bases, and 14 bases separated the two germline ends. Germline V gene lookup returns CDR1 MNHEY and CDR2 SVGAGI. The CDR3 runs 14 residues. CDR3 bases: TGTGCCAGCAGTAGAGACCCCCCTAGTTCACCCCTCCACTTT. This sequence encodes CASSRDPPSSPLHF.

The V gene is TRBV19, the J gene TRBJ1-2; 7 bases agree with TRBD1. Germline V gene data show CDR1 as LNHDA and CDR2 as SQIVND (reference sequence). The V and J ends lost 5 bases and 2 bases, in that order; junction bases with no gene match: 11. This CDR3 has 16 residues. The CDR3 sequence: CASSPRQGTANYGYTF. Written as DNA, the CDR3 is TGTGCCAGTAGTCCACGACAGGGAACGGCCAACTATGGCTACACCTTC.

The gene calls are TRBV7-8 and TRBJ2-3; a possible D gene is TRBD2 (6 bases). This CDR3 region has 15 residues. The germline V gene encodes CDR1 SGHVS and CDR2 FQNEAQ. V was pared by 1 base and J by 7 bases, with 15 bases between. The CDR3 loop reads CASSLDIGGGNTQYF. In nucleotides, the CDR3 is TGTGCCAGCAGCTTAGATATCGGGGGAGGAAATACGCAGTATTTT.

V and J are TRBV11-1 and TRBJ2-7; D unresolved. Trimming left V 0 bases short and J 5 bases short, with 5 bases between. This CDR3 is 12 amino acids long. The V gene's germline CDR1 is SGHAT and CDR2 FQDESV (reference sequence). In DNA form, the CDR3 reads TGTGCCAGCAGCTTAGCGGGCGACGAGCAGTACTTC. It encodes CASSLAGDEQYF.

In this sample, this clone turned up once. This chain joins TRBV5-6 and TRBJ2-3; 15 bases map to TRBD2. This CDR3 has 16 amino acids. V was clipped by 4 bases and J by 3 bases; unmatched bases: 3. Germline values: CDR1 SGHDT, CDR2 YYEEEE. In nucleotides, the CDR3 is TGTGCCAGCAGCGGACTAGCGGGGGGGACTACAGATACGCAGTATTTT. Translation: CASSGLAGGTTDTQYF.

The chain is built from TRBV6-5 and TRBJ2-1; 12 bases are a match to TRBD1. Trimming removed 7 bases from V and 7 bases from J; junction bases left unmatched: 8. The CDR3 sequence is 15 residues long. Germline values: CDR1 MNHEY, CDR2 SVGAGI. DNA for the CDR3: TGTGCCAGCAACCCGGGACAGGGGGCGCTTAATGAGCAGTTCTTC. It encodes CASNPGQGALNEQFF.

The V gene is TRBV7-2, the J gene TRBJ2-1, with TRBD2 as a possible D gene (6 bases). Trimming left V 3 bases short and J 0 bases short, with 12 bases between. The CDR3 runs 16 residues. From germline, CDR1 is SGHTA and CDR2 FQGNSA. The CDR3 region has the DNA TGTGCCAGCAGCTTTAGCGGACTGAGCTCCTACAATGAGCAGTTCTTC. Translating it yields CASSFSGLSSYNEQFF.

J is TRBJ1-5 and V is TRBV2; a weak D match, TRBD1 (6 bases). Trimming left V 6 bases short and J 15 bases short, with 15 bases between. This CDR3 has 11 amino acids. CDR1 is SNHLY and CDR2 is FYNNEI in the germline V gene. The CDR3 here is CASRALGAWHF. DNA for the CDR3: TGTGCCAGCAGGGCATTGGGGGCCTGGCATTTT.

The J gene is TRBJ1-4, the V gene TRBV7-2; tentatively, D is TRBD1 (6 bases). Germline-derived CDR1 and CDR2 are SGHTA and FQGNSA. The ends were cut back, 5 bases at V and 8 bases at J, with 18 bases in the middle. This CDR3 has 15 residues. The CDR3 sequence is CASSLNRERTEKLFF. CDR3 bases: TGTGCCAGCAGCCTAAACAGGGAGAGGACCGAAAAACTGTTTTTT.

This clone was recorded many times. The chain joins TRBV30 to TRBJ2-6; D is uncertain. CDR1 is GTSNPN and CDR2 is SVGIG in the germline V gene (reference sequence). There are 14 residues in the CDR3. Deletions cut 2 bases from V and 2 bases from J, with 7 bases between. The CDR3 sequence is CAWSIPPGANVLTF. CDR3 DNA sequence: TGTGCCTGGAGTATACCACCTGGGGCCAACGTCCTGACTTTC.

CDR3 in amino acids: CASSEAQGSGNTIYF. The CDR3 DNA reads TGTGCCAGCAGTGAAGCGCAGGGCTCTGGAAACACCATATATTTT. The chain is built from TRBV6-1 and TRBJ1-3, with D perhaps TRBD1 (5 bases). The germline gives CDR1 MNHNS, CDR2 SASEGT. V lost 0 bases to trimming and J lost 0 bases, with 6 bases between them. The CDR3 sequence is 15 residues long.